The present TCR beta chain was sequenced within a study of blood T cell repertoires in COVID-19. The wider study: From T cells, B-cell-depleted T cells, or PBMCs came the material, which was cDNA or gDNA.

As originally analysed: Amplified reference gene primers provided the basis for estimating nucleated cell counts. Sequenced by immunoSEQ multiplex PCR; TCRdb stores in-frame clones only, minus some. The D gene and trimming were derived from the DNA, and the V and J assignments and clone size from that table. The table records about 180,000 clones, roughly 88% of them present only once. This CDR3 region has 16 residues. Germline lookup yields CDR1 MNHEY and CDR2 SVGAGI. J gave up 1 base and V 0 bases, and 4 bases lay outside the gene matches. Allocation to cohorts depended on clinical history reported by the participants.

This receptor was identified in a woman aged 18-29 years who had recovered from COVID-19. What was sequenced was PBMCs or T cells enriched from blood (not recorded which). J is TRBJ2-5 and V is TRBV6-5, with 8 positions matching TRBD2. CDR3 nucleotides: TGTGCCAGCAGTTACTCGACGGGGGGGGGCCAAGAGACCCAGTACTTC. It translates to CASSYSTGGGQETQYF.